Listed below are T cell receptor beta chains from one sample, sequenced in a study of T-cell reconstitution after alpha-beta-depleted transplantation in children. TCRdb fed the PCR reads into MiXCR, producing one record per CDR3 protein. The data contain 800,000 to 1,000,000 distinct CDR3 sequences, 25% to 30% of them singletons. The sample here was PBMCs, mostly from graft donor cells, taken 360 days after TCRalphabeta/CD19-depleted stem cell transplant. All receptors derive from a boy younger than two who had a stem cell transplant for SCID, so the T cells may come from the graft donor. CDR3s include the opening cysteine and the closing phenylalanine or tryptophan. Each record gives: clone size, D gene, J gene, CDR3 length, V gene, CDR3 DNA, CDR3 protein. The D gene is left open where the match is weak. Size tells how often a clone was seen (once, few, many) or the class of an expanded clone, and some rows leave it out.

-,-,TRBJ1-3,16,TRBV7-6,TGTGCCAGCAGCTTAGGTGGTGGAGGGAGAGGAAACACCATATATTTT,CASSLGGGGRGNTIYF
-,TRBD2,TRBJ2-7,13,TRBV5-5,TGTGCCAGCAGCTTGGCCAGCGGGAGCGAGCAGTACTTC,CASSLASGSEQYF
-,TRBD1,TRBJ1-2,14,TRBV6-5,TGTGCCAGCAGTTACTCGGAGGGGGCGTCGAGCTACACCTTC,CASSYSEGASSYTF
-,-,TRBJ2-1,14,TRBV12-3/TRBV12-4,TGTGCCAGCAGTTTTATGAGGGTCAGGGGTGAGCAGTTCTTC,CASSFMRVRGEQFF
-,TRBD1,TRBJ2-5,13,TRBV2,TGTGCCAGCAGCGGGACAGAGGCTGAGACCCAGTACTTC,CASSGTEAETQYF
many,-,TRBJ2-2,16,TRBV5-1,TGCGCCAGCAGCCTAACCGGGACCGTGAACACCGGGGAGCTGTTTTTT,CASSLTGTVNTGELFF
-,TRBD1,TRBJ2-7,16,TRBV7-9,TGTGCCAGCAGCTCCTACATGACAGGGGGTAACCACGAGCAGTACTTC,CASSSYMTGGNHEQYF
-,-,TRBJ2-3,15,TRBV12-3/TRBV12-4,TGTGCCAGCAGTTTACGCAAATCTGGCACAGATACGCAGTATTTT,CASSLRKSGTDTQYF
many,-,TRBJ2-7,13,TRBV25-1,TGTGCCAGCAGTGTCAGCGTTTCCTACGAGCAGTACTTC,CASSVSVSYEQYF
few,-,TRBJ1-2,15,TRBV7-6,TGTGCCAGCAGCTTATCCATAGACGGAAGCTATGGCTACACCTTC,CASSLSIDGSYGYTF
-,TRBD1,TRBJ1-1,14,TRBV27,TGTGCCAGCGCCAGGGACAGGGTCGGCACTGAAGCTTTCTTT,CASARDRVGTEAFF